This T cell receptor (beta chain) emerged from a study of blood T cell repertoires in COVID-19. Study in general: Samples came from the United States, Italy and Spain, spanning acute and convalescent COVID-19. T cells, B-cell-depleted T cells, or PBMCs provided the cDNA or gDNA that served as material.

Sequenced by immunoSEQ multiplex PCR; TCRdb stores in-frame clones only, minus some. The sample lists about 170,000 clones; roughly 80% were seen once. Seattle's enrolled individuals joined amid active infection and were then monitored longitudinally. The sample consisted of peripheral blood. This sequence originates from a woman aged 70-85 years with COVID-19, enrolled during active disease.

The CDR3 DNA reads as TGTGCCAGACCTGTGGAGCCGAACACTGAAGCTTTCTTT. This gives the protein CARPVEPNTEAFF. V usage is TRBV5-3 and J usage is TRBJ1-1; D not resolved. TRBV5-3 is classed as an ORF, of uncertain function. Trimming stripped 7 bases from V and 1 base from J, with 11 bases between. The CDR3 loop spans 13 amino acids.